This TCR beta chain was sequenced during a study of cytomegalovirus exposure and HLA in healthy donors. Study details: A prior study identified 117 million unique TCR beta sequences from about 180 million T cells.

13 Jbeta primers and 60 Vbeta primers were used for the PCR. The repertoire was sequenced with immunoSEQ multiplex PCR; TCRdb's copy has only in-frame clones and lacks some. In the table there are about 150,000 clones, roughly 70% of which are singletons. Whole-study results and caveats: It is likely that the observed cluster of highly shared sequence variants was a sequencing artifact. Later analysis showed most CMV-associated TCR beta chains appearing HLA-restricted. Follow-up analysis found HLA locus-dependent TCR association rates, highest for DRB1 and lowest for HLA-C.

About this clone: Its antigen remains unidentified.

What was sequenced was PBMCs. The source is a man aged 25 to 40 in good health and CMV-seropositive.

The CDR3 DNA reads TGTGCCTCTGCGGTCCGTAGTCTAAGCGGGAGATTTCGCAATGAGCAGTTCTTC. The encoded protein is CASAVRSLSGRFRNEQFF. The rearrangement uses TRBV27 and TRBJ2-1; TRBD2 agrees at 8 bases. In germline, CDR1 is MNHEY, CDR2 SMNVEV (reference sequence). The V gene end was trimmed by 11 bases and the J gene end by 6 bases; junction bases not matched to a gene: 24. The CDR3 is 18 amino acids.